This TCR beta chain comes out of a study of blood T cells in healthy people across ages. The use of a sample-barcoded 5' primer and a J-beta primer mix characterized a second PCR of roughly 7 to 12 cycles. TCRdb used MiXCR to reprocess the 5' RACE reads, holding one entry per CDR3 protein. This sample has some 1,800,000 distinct CDR3 sequences, with approximately 39% found just once. Looked up from germline, CDR1 is ENHRY and CDR2 is SYGVKD. The V segment lost 2 bases and the J segment 12 bases; nucleotides outside the gene matches: 10. This CDR3 contains 16 residues. V and J are TRBV10-3 and TRBJ2-1; 13 bases are shared with TRBD2. This TCR derives from a human donor in good health. The specimen sequenced was blood. The CDR3 is CAISEGLAGASLGQFF. The CDR3 DNA reads as TGTGCCATCAGTGAGGGACTAGCGGGGGCATCGCTTGGGCAGTTCTTC.